This T cell receptor (beta chain) was recorded in a study of shared clonotypes between healthy human individuals. General observations from the study: Rarefaction demonstrated incomplete sorted-subset sequencing despite large depth. Donor clonotype sharing was expected to depend on sequencing depth.

Sequencing was performed with immunoSEQ multiplex PCR; in TCRdb, only in-frame clones are kept and a portion is missing. The table shows hundreds of thousands of clones, with around 96% occurring only once. Points on this clone: Its antigen is unidentified.

Terminally differentiated effector memory CD45RA+ cells were left out of the naive CD8 fraction, which was CD45RO-negative and positively selected for CCR7. The source of this sequence is a woman in her 30s in good health. Sample: naive CD8+ T cells sorted from blood.

CDR3 sequence: CASSSKWTGMIYNEQFF. CDR3 bases: TGTGCCAGCAGTTCAAAATGGACAGGGATGATTTACAATGAGCAGTTCTTC. The chain recombines TRBV25-1 with TRBJ2-1; 8 bases agree with TRBD1. Germline lookup yields CDR1 MGHDK and CDR2 SYGVNS. V dropped 5 bases and J dropped 4; count of bases not matched to a gene: 13. This CDR3 comprises 17 residues.